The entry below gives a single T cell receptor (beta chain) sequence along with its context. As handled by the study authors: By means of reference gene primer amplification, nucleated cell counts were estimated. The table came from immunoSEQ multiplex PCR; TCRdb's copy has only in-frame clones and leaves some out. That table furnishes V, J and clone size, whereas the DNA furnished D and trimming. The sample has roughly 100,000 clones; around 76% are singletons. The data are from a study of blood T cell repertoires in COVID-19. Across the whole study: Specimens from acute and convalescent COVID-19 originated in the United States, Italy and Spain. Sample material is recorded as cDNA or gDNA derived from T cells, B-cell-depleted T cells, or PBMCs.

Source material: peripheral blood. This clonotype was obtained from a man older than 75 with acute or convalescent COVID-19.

The CDR3 DNA reads TGTGCCAGCAGCTTAGTAGGCTTGGCACTAGCGGGAGTAGGCTCCGAGCAGTACTTC. This encodes CASSLVGLALAGVGSEQYF. V gene TRBV7-2 combines with J gene TRBJ2-7; 11 positions match TRBD2. This CDR3 region has 19 residues. Germline trimming cut 1 base from V and 6 bases from J; bases unmatched to any gene: 17. Germline V gives CDR1 SGHTA, CDR2 FQGNSA.